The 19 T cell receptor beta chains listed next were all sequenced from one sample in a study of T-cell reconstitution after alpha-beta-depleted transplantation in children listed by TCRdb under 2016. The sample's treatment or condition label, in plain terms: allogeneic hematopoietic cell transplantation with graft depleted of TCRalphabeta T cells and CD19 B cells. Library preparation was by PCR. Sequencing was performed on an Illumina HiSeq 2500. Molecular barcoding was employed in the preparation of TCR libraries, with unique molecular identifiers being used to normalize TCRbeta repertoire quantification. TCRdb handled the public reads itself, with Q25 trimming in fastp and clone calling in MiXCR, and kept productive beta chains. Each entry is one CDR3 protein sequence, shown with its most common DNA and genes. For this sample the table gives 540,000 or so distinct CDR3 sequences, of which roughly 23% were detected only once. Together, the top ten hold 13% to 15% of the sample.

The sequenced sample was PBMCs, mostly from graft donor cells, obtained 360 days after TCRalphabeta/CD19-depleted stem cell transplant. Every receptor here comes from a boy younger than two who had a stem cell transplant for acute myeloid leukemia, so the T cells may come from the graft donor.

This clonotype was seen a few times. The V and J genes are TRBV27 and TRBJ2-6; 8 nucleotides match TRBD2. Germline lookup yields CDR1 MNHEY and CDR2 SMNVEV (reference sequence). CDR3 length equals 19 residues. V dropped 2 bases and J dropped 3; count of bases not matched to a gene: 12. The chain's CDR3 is CASSLKPLGGAYGANVLTF. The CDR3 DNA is TGTGCCAGCAGTTTAAAGCCCCTCGGGGGGGCGTATGGGGCCAACGTCCTGACTTTC.

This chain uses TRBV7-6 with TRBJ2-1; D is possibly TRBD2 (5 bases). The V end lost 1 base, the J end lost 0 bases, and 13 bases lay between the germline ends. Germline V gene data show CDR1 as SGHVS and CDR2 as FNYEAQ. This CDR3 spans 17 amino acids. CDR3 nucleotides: TGTGCCAGCAGCTTAGGGACTGGGCTGAGCTCCTACAATGAGCAGTTCTTC. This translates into CASSLGTGLSSYNEQFF. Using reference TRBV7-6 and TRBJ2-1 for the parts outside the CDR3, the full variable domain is GAGVSQSPRYKVTKRGQDVALRCDPISGHVSLYWYRQALGQGPEFLTYFNYEAQQDKSGLPNDRFSAERPEGSISTLTIQRTEQRDSAMYRCASSLGTGLSSYNEQFFGPGTRLTVL.

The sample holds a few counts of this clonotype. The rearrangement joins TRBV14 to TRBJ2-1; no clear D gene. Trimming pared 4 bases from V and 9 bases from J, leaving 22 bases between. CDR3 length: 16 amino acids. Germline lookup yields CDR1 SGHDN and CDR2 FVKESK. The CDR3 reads CASSPGLGPPPGEQFF. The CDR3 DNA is TGTGCCAGCAGCCCCGGCCTGGGCCCTCCCCCTGGTGAGCAGTTCTTC.

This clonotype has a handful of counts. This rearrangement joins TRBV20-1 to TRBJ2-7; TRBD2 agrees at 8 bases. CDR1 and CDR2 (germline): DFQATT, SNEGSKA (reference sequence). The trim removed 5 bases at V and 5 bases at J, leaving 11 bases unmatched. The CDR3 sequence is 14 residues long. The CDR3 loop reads CSASNGRGADEQYF. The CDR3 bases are TGCAGTGCTTCCAACGGGAGGGGCGCGGACGAGCAGTACTTC.

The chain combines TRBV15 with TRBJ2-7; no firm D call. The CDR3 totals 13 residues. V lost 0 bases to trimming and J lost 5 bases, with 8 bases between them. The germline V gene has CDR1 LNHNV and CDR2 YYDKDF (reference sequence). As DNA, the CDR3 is TGTGCCACCAGCAGAGAAGAAGGCAACGAGCAGTACGTC. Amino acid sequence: CATSREEGNEQYV.

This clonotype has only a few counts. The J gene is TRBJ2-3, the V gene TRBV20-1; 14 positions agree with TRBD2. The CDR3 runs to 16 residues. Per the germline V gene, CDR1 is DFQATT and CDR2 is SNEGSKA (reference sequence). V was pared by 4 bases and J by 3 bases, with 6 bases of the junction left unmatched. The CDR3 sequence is CSANRLAGGRTDTQYF. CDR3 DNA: TGCAGTGCTAACCGACTAGCGGGGGGGCGAACAGATACGCAGTATTTT.

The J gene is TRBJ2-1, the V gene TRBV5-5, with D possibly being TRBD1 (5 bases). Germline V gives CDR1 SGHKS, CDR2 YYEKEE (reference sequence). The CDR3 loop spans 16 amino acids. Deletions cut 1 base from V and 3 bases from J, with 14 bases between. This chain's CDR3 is CASSLWASGNYNEQFF. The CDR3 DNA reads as TGTGCCAGCAGCTTGTGGGCTTCAGGGAACTACAATGAGCAGTTCTTC.

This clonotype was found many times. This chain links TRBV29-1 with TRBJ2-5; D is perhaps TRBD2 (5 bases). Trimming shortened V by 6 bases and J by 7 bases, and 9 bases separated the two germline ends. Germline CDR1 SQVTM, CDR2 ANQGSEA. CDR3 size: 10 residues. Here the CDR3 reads CSVAEGTQYF. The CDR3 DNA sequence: TGCAGCGTCGCCGAGGGGACCCAGTACTTC.

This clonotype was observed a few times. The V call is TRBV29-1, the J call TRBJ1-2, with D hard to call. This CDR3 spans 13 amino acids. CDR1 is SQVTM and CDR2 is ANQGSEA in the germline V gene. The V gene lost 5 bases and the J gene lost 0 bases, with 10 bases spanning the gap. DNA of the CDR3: TGCAGCGTTAGGACGGCCCCTAACTATGGCTACACCTTC. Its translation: CSVRTAPNYGYTF.

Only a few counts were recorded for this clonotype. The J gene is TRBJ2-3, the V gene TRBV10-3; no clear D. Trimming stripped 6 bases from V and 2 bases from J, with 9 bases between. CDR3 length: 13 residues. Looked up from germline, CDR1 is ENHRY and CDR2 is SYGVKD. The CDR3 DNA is TGTGCCATCAGACCGGGCGCCACAGATACGCAGTATTTT. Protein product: CAIRPGATDTQYF.

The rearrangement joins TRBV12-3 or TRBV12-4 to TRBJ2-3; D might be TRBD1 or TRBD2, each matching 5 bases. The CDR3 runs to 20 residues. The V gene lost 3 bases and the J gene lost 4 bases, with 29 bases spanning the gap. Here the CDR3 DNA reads TGTGCCAGCAGTTTTGAAGGGGCCGGAGGAGGAGGACGGGGTCCAGATACGCAGTATTTT. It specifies CASSFEGAGGGGRGPDTQYF.

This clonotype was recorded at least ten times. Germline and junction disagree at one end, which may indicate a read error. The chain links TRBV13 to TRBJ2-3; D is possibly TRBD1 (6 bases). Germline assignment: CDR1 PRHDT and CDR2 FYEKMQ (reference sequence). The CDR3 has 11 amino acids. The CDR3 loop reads CASSSEIRQVF. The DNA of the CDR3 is TGTGCCAGCAGCTCAGAGATTCGACAGGTATTT.

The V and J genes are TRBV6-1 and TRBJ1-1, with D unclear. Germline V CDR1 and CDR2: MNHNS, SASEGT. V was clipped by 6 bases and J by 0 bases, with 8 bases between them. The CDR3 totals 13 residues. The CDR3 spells CASRELLNTEAFF. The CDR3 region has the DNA TGTGCCAGCAGGGAGCTTCTGAACACTGAAGCTTTCTTT.

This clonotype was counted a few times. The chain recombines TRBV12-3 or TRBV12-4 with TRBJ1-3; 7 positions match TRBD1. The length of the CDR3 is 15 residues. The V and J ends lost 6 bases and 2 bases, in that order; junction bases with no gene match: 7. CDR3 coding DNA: TGTGCCAGCAGCCGGACGGACAGGCCTGGAAACACCATATATTTT. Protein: CASSRTDRPGNTIYF.

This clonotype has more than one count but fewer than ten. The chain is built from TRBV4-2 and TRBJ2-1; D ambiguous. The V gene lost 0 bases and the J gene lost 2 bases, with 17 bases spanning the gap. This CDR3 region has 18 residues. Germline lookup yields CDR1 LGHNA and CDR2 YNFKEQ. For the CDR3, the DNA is TGTGCCAGCAGCCAAGACTTAAATCGGGCTGCCGCCTACAATGAGCAGTTCTTC. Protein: CASSQDLNRAAAYNEQFF.

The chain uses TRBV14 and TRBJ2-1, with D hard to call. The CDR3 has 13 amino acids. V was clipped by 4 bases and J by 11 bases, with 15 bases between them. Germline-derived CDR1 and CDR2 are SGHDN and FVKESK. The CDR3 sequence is CASSPRSRTQQFF. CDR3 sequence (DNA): TGTGCCAGCAGCCCAAGGTCCAGAACCCAGCAGTTCTTC.

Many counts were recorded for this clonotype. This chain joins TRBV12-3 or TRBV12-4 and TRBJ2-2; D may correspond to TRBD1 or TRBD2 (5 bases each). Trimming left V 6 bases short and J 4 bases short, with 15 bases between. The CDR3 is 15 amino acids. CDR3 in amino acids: CASSGTPPGTGELFF. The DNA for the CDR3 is TGTGCCAGCAGCGGGACGCCTCCGGGCACCGGGGAGCTGTTTTTT.

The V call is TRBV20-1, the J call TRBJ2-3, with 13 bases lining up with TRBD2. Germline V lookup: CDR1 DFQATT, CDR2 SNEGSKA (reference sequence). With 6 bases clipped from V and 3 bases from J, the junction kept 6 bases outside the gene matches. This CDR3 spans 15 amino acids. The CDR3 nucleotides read TGCAGTGCGAGCGGGACTAGCGGGGCTACAGATACGCAGTATTTT. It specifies CSASGTSGATDTQYF.

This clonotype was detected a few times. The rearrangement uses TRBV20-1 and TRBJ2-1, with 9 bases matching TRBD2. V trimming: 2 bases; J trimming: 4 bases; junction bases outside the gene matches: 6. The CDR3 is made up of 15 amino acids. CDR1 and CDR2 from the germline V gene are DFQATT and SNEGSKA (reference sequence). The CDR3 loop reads CSARIGLATYNEQFF. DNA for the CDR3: TGCAGTGCTAGAATAGGACTAGCGACTTACAATGAGCAGTTCTTC.